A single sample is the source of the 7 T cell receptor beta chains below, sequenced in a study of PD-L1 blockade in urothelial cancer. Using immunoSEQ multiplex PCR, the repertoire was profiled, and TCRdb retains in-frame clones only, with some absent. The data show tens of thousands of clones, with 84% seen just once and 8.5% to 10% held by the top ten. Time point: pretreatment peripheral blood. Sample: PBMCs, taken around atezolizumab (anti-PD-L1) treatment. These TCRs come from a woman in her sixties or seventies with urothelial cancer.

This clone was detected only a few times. CDR3 nucleotides: TGTGCCAGCAGTCTCGACAGGGGGGCGCAGCCCCAGCATTTT. It yields the protein CASSLDRGAQPQHF. The V call is TRBV28, the J call TRBJ1-5; 9 bases map to TRBD1. This CDR3 contains 14 residues. V trimming: 5 bases; J trimming: 7 bases; junction bases outside the gene matches: 6. CDR1 MDHEN and CDR2 SYDVKM come from the germline V gene.

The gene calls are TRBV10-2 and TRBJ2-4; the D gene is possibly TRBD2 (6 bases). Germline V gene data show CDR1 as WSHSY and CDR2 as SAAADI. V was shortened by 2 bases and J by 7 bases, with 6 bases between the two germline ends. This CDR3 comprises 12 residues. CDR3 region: CASSEGRNIQYF. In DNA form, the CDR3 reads TGCGCCAGCAGTGAGGGGAGGAACATTCAGTACTTC.

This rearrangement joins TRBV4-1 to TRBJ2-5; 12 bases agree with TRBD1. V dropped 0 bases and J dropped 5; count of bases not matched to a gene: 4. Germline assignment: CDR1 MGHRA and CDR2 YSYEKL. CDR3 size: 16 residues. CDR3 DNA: TGCGCCAGCAGCCAAGAGGGGACAGGGGGCTCGGAGACCCAGTACTTC. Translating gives CASSQEGTGGSETQYF.

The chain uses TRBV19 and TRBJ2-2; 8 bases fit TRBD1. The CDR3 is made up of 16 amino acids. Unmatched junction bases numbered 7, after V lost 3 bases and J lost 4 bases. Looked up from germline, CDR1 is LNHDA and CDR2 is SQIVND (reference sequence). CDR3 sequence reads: CASSIGQGAFTGELFF. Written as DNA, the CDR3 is TGTGCCAGTAGTATCGGGCAGGGGGCTTTCACCGGGGAGCTGTTTTTT. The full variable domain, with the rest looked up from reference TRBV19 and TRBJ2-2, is DGGITQSPKYLFRKEGQNVTLSCEQNLNHDAMYWYRQDPGQGLRLIYYSQIVNDFQKGDIAEGYSVSREKKESFPLTVTSAQKNPTAFYLCASSIGQGAFTGELFFGEGSRLTVL.

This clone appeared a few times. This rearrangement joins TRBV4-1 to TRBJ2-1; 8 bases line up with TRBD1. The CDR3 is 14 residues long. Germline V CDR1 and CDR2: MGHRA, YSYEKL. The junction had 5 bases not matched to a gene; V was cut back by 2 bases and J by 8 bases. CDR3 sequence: CASSQMDRAHEQFF. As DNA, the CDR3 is TGCGCCAGCAGCCAAATGGACAGGGCTCATGAGCAGTTCTTC.

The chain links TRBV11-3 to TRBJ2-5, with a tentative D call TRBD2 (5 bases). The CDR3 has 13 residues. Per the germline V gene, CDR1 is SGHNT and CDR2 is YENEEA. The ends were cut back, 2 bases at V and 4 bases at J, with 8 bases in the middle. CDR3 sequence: CASSLNSGETQYF. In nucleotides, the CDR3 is TGTGCCAGCAGCTTAAACAGCGGAGAGACCCAGTACTTC.

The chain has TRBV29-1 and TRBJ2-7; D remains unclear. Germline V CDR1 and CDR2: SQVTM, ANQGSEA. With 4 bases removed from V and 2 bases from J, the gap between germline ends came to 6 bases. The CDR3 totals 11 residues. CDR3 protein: CSVGDTYEQYF. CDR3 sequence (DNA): TGCAGCGTTGGAGACACCTACGAGCAGTACTTC.